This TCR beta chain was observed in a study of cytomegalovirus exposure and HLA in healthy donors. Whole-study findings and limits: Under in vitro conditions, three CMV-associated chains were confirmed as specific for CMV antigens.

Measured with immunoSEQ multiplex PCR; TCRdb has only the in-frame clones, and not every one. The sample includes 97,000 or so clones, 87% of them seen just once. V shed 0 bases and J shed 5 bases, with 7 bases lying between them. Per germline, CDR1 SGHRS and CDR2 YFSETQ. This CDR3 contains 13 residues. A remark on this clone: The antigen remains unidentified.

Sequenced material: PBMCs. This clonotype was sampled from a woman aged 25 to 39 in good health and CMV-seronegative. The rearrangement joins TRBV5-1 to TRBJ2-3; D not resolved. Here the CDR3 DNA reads TGCGCCAGCAGCTTGGGAGTCGGAGATACGCAGTATTTT. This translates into CASSLGVGDTQYF.